This T cell receptor (beta chain) was recorded in a study of Ad26.COV2.S vaccination and SARS-CoV-2 variants. Background on the study: It was the COV1001 Ad26.COV2.S trial arm that included the donor.

Broader study findings: Vaccinees and placebo recipients showed similar non-spike TCR breadth. It is possible that the TCR breadth and depth analyses underestimated the total T cell responses. Vaccinees reportedly had broad spike-specific CD8+ and CD4+ T cell responses.

TCRdb's table, derived via immunoSEQ multiplex PCR, lists solely in-frame clones and lacks some. This table has roughly 420,000 clones, nearly 90% appearing once. To note about this clone: The antigen is undetermined.

The germline gives CDR1 LGHDT, CDR2 YNNKEL (reference sequence). This CDR3 contains 18 residues. V gave up 4 bases and J gave up 0 bases, with 19 bases separating them. The sample's treatment: over 15 received Ad26.COV2.S at low or high dose, single or two shots; several received placebo; per-sample allocation not given. All samples were drawn on day 63, counting from the first vaccine or placebo injection. The chain uses TRBV3-1 (or the pseudogene TRBV3-2) and TRBJ2-4; possibly TRBD1 for D (6 bases). This specimen consisted of peripheral blood, obtained in a trial of Ad26.COV2.S vaccine versus placebo. This TCR was sampled from a person between 18 and 60 years old who received the Ad26.COV2.S COVID-19 vaccine or a placebo. The CDR3, as DNA: TGTGCCAGCAGCCGGCAAAACAGGGAGCTACTAGCCAAAAACATTCAGTACTTC. This sequence encodes CASSRQNRELLAKNIQYF.